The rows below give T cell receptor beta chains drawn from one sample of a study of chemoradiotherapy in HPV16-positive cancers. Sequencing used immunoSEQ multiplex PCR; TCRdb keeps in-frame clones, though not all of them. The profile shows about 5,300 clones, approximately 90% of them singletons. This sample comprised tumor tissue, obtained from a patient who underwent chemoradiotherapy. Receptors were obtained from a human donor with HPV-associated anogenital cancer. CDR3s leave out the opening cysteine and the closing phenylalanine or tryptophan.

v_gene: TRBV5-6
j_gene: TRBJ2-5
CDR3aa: ASSLGPGVPPEQY

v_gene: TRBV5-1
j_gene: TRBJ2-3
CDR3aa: ASSEGVDTQY

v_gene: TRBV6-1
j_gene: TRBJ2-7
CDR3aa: ASSGSGGIYEQY

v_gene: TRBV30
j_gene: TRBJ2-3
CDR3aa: AWTRRRADTQY

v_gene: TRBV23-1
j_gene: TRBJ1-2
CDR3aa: ASSQSKGVGYT

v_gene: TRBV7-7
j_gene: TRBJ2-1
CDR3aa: ASSPGLAGGGNEQF

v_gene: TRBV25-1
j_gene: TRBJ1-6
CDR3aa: ASSAAGTGISSPLH

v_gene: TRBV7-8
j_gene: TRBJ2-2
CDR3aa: ASTLSSGRAGELF

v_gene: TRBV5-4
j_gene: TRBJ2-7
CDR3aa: ASSPTGGKTYEQY

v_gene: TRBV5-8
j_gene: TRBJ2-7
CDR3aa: ASSLVYEQY

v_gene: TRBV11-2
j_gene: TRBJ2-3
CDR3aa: ASSLGSSTDTQY

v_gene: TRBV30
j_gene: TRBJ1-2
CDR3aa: AWSTGDNYGYT

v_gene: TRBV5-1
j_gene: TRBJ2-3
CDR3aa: ASSSSPGTSGALTDTQY

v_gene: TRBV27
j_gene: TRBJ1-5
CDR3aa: ASSFRGRDREGRSNQPQH

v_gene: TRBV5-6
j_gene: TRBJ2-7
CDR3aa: ASRMTGPKREQY

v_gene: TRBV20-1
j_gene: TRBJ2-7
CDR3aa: SASGPWGQY

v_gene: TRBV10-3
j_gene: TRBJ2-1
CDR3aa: AISDVGGQNEQF